Listed below are T cell receptor beta chains from one sample, sequenced in a study of blood T cell repertoires in COVID-19. The protocol was immunoSEQ multiplex PCR, while the TCRdb copy is restricted to in-frame clones and leaves out a portion. The sample gives some 180,000 clones, approximately 89% of which show up once; 6.2% is in the top ten. The sequencing input was PBMCs or T cells enriched from blood (not recorded which). These TCRs come from a man aged 35 to 55 who had recovered from COVID-19. Both conserved end residues are part of each CDR3. D genes are given only for firm matches. Only part of the rows carry a size: once, few, many, or a class if the clone is expanded.

NA,TRBV5-1,TRBJ2-3,TRBD2,CATSPGLADPTDTQYF,TGCGCCACCTCGCCGGGACTAGCGGACCCCACAGATACGCAGTATTTT
NA,TRBV7-3,TRBJ1-6,NA,CASSFQNSPLHF,TGTGCCAGCAGCTTCCAGAATTCACCCCTCCACTTT
NA,TRBV14,TRBJ1-4,NA,CASSQMGGDEKLFF,TGTGCCAGCAGCCAAATGGGGGGAGATGAAAAACTGTTTTTT
NA,TRBV7-8,TRBJ2-7,TRBD2,CASSPLPPTSGSYEQYF,TGTGCCAGCAGCCCGCTGCCACCGACTAGCGGCTCCTACGAGCAGTACTTC
NA,TRBV19,TRBJ1-5,TRBD1,CASKRDRGIQPQHF,TGTGCCAGTAAAAGGGACAGGGGTATCCAGCCCCAGCATTTT
few,TRBV25-1,TRBJ1-2,TRBD1,CATLPKDRVRGYTF,TGTGCCACCCTTCCCAAAGACAGGGTGAGAGGCTACACCTTC
once,TRBV7-3,TRBJ2-3,NA,CASSPGGRDTDTQYF,TGTGCCAGCAGCCCGGGGGGCAGGGACACAGATACGCAGTATTTT
NA,TRBV6-5,TRBJ1-5,NA,CASLGVLGNQPQHF,TGTGCCAGCCTCGGGGTCCTTGGCAATCAGCCCCAGCATTTT
NA,TRBV27,TRBJ1-2,NA,CASRLIRGGGYTF,TGTGCCAGCAGACTTATTCGGGGGGGTGGCTACACCTTC
NA,TRBV28,TRBJ1-3,NA,CATEGSGNTIYF,TGTGCCACCGAGGGATCCGGAAACACCATATATTTT
NA,TRBV28,TRBJ2-1,TRBD1,CASSLNSRQGAHNEQFF,TGTGCCAGCAGTTTAAACTCCCGACAGGGGGCCCACAATGAGCAGTTCTTC
NA,TRBV30,TRBJ2-7,NA,CAWSVGGDYEQYF,TGTGCCTGGAGTGTGGGGGGTGACTACGAGCAGTACTTC
NA,TRBV24-1,TRBJ2-5,NA,CATSDLPGGSQGETQYF,TGTGCCACCAGTGATTTGCCTGGCGGGTCCCAAGGGGAGACCCAGTACTTC
NA,TRBV29-1,TRBJ1-1,NA,CSVEGHLNTEAFF,TGCAGCGTTGAGGGCCACTTGAACACTGAAGCTTTCTTT
NA,TRBV19,TRBJ1-4,NA,CASSSGFGANEKLFF,TGTGCCAGTAGTTCAGGGTTTGGGGCTAATGAAAAACTGTTTTTT
NA,TRBV12-3/TRBV12-4,TRBJ1-1,NA,CASRGITEAFF,TGTGCCAGCCGCGGGATAACTGAAGCTTTCTTT
NA,TRBV5-1,TRBJ2-6,NA,CASSLGGQTSGANVLTF,TGCGCCAGCAGCTTGGGAGGACAGACCTCTGGGGCCAACGTCCTGACTTTC
NA,TRBV27,TRBJ2-1,NA,CASSTLGGGLYNEQFF,TGTGCCAGCAGTACCCTCGGCGGGGGCCTCTACAATGAGCAGTTCTTC
NA,TRBV28,TRBJ2-2,TRBD1,CASRTQGTGELFF,TGTGCCAGCAGGACACAGGGGACCGGGGAGCTGTTTTTT
NA,TRBV6-5,TRBJ1-5,TRBD1,CASRTRQGGNQPQHF,TGTGCCAGCAGAACAAGACAGGGAGGCAATCAGCCCCAGCATTTT
few,TRBV27,TRBJ2-7,TRBD1,CASSYSDRAYEQYF,TGTGCCAGCAGTTACTCAGACAGGGCGTACGAGCAGTACTTC
once,TRBV11-2,TRBJ2-5,TRBD2,CASSLSPHSGGKETQYF,TGTGCCAGCAGCTTATCCCCGCACAGCGGGGGAAAAGAGACCCAGTACTTC
once,TRBV4-1,TRBJ1-2,NA,CASSQGEGVRYGYTF,TGCGCCAGCAGCCAAGGGGAGGGGGTGAGGTATGGCTACACCTTC
few,TRBV7-2,TRBJ2-7,NA,CASSLPSNTEQYF,TGTGCCAGCAGCTTACCTAGTAATACCGAGCAGTACTTC